Here is one TCR beta chain with its context. The target antigen is unknown. These data belong to a study of T cell repertoires in cytomegalovirus infection. Study-wide results and caveats: CMV-specific HLA-C-restricted TCR beta clonotypes dominated the ex vivo response.

TCRdb called the reads again in MiXCR, with one record for every CDR3 protein. The data show some 940,000 distinct CDR3 sequences, with approximately 33% seen just once and 13% held by the top ten. The TCR comes from a human donor in good health (CMV status not recorded). Some clones in this sample may be carry-over from other donors' samples. Sample: cultured CD8+ T cells from PBMCs, taken from culture after CMV antigen stimulation.

This chain's CDR3 is CASSQALYGYTF. CDR3 nucleotide sequence: TGTGCCAGCAGCCAGGCGCTCTATGGCTACACCTTC. The chain employs TRBV7-6 and TRBJ1-2; D unclear. CDR3 length equals 12 residues. The germline gives CDR1 SGHVS, CDR2 FNYEAQ. V lost 5 bases and J 4 bases, leaving 8 bases between the germline ends.